The 23 T cell receptor beta chains in this list originate from one sample, sequenced in a study of blood T cell repertoires in COVID-19 (dated by TCRdb to the early 2020s). Library creation used the immunoSEQ multiplex PCR assay. TCRdb re-hosts the immuneACCESS table, in-frame sequences only. Its copies lack some clones; in the studies checked, an unresolved V gene accounts for under half of them, and the cause for the rest is not known. Within this sample are fewer than 350,000 clones, with 88% of them counted one time only. Of the sample, around 2% falls within the top ten clones. Sequencing was done on a sample of PBMCs or T cells enriched from blood (not recorded which). Source of these receptors: a woman aged 55-69 years in a cohort exposed to, infected with or recovered from COVID-19 (not recorded which).

V and J are TRBV2 and TRBJ2-1; 7 bases map to TRBD1. V trimming: 6 bases; J trimming: 3 bases; junction bases outside the gene matches: 8. In germline, CDR1 is SNHLY, CDR2 FYNNEI. This CDR3 has 15 residues. The CDR3 nucleotides read TGTGCCAGCAGAGCCGACAGGGAGAACTACAATGAGCAGTTCTTC. Translation: CASRADRENYNEQFF.

The V call is TRBV7-2, the J call TRBJ1-4; possibly TRBD1 for D (6 bases). The length of the CDR3 is 13 residues. Germline V gene sequence: CDR1 SGHTA, CDR2 FQGNSA. With 5 bases removed from V and 7 bases from J, the gap between germline ends came to 11 bases. The CDR3 sequence: CASSRGAGEKLFF. The DNA for the CDR3 is TGTGCCAGCAGCCGGGGGGCAGGTGAAAAACTGTTTTTT.

The rearrangement joins TRBV7-9 to TRBJ2-1, with 11 nucleotides matching TRBD1. Germline assignment: CDR1 SEHNR and CDR2 FQNEAQ (reference sequence). The J segment lost 9 bases and the V segment lost 4 bases, leaving 5 bases of the junction unmatched. CDR3 length: 14 amino acids. CDR3 in DNA: TGTGCCAGCAGCTCCGGACAGGGGGCGAGTGAGCAGTTCTTC. It encodes CASSSGQGASEQFF.

The DNA of the CDR3 is TGTGCCTGGAGCCCCGGTGCAGATACGCAGTATTTT. Amino acid sequence: CAWSPGADTQYF. This sequence joins TRBV30 and TRBJ2-3; D gene unclear. V lost 3 bases to trimming and J lost 4 bases, with 8 bases between them. The length of the CDR3 is 12 residues. CDR1 and CDR2 (germline): GTSNPN, SVGIG (reference sequence).

CDR3 amino acids: CASSWGTGSYEQYF. The CDR3 DNA is TGTGCCAGCAGTTGGGGGACAGGGTCCTACGAGCAGTACTTC. V is TRBV27 and J is TRBJ2-7; 9 bases are a match to TRBD1. Germline V CDR1 and CDR2: MNHEY, SMNVEV (reference sequence). Germline trimming cut 4 bases from V and 1 base from J; bases unmatched to any gene: 2. There are 14 residues in the CDR3.

The chain combines TRBV11-3 with TRBJ1-1; maybe TRBD1 (6 bases). The CDR3 contains 14 residues. In germline, CDR1 is SGHNT, CDR2 YENEEA. V lost 4 bases to trimming and J lost 11 bases, with 20 bases between them. The CDR3 nucleotides are TGTGCCAGCAGCTATGCAGCAGGGGACGGTAGGGCTTTCTTT. This translates into CASSYAAGDGRAFF.

This clone was seen just once. V is TRBV19 and J is TRBJ1-2; 9 bases map to TRBD1. Germline V gene data show CDR1 as LNHDA and CDR2 as SQIVND (reference sequence). The CDR3 is 14 amino acids. With 7 bases clipped from V and 7 bases from J, the junction kept 10 bases outside the gene matches. Here the CDR3 DNA reads TGTGCCAGTATCGGGACAGGGTATAGGAGTGGCTACACCTTC. This translates into CASIGTGYRSGYTF.

This clone occurred many times. The chain is built from TRBV5-5 and TRBJ2-7, with TRBD2 identical over 10 bases. V dropped 6 bases and J dropped 2; count of bases not matched to a gene: 11. The V gene's germline CDR1 is SGHKS and CDR2 YYEKEE (reference sequence). The CDR3 totals 16 residues. CDR3 DNA sequence: TGTGCCAGCACCATTACCGGGACTAGCGTCACCTACGAGCAGTACTTC. This translates into CASTITGTSVTYEQYF.

The chain joins TRBV5-4 to TRBJ2-5; D is unresolved. Germline CDR1 reads SGHNT; CDR2 reads YYREEE (reference sequence). The CDR3 has 15 amino acids. V was pared by 3 bases and J by 2 bases, with 14 bases between. DNA of the CDR3: TGTGCCAGCAGCTCACCTAGAGCTTCTCAAGAGACCCAGTACTTC. Its translation: CASSSPRASQETQYF.

The chain employs TRBV11-2 and TRBJ2-7; the match to TRBD1 covers 11 bases. CDR1 and CDR2 (germline): SGHAT, FQNNGV. The CDR3 runs to 15 residues. Germline trimming cut 5 bases from V and 3 bases from J; bases unmatched to any gene: 6. The CDR3 DNA follows: TGTGCCAGCAGCCCACGGACAGGGGGCTTCTACGAGCAGTACTTC. Encoded protein: CASSPRTGGFYEQYF.

The chain recombines TRBV7-2 with TRBJ1-1; 7 bases are a match to TRBD1. V shed 4 bases and J 11 bases; nucleotides not matched to a gene: 10. The CDR3 extends over 13 amino acids. Germline lookup yields CDR1 SGHTA and CDR2 FQGNSA. This CDR3 reads CASSSRTDRRAFF. CDR3 DNA sequence: TGTGCCAGCAGCTCCCGGACGGACAGGCGGGCTTTCTTT.

This chain uses TRBV30 with TRBJ2-5; TRBD1 is a possible D gene (5 bases). The V gene's germline CDR1 is GTSNPN and CDR2 SVGIG (reference sequence). The CDR3 length is 14 residues. V gave up 2 bases and J gave up 5 bases, with 15 bases separating them. As DNA, the CDR3 is TGTGCCTGGAGTCCTTCTAGGGGCAGGGAGACCCAGTACTTC. Translating it yields CAWSPSRGRETQYF.

The chain is built from TRBV19 and TRBJ2-6; 11 bases are a match to TRBD1. The ends lost 5 bases at V and 4 bases at J; junction bases unmatched: 13. CDR1 and CDR2 (germline): LNHDA, SQIVND (reference sequence). The CDR3 runs to 19 residues. The CDR3 protein is CASSPNLGQGVTGANVLTF. CDR3 bases: TGTGCCAGTAGTCCCAATTTGGGACAGGGGGTAACCGGGGCCAACGTCCTGACTTTC.

As DNA, the CDR3 is TGCGCCAGCAGCGTTCGACAGGGCTACGAGCAGTACTTC. This codes for CASSVRQGYEQYF. The chain is built from TRBV4-3 and TRBJ2-7, with 7 positions matching TRBD1. V dropped 5 bases and J dropped 3; count of bases not matched to a gene: 4. CDR3 length equals 13 residues. Germline CDR1 reads LGHNA; CDR2 reads YSLEER.

CDR3 protein: CASRARGTSTPETQYF. In DNA form, the CDR3 reads TGTGCCAGCAGGGCACGGGGGACTAGCACCCCGGAGACCCAGTACTTC. The rearrangement uses TRBV3-1 (or the pseudogene TRBV3-2) and TRBJ2-5, with 9 bases fitting TRBD2. V was pared by 6 bases and J by 5 bases, with 13 bases of the junction left unmatched. CDR3 length equals 16 residues. In germline, CDR1 is LGHDT, CDR2 YNNKEL (reference sequence).

In this sample, this clone turned up once. The chain joins TRBV9 to TRBJ2-2; the match to TRBD1 covers 10 bases. V shed 5 bases and J 10 bases; nucleotides not matched to a gene: 2. The germline V gene has CDR1 SGDLS and CDR2 YYNGEE. The CDR3 loop spans 12 amino acids. The CDR3 is CASSRQGAELFF. DNA of the CDR3: TGTGCCAGCAGTCGACAGGGGGCGGAGCTGTTTTTT.

The V and J genes are TRBV6-5 and TRBJ1-2; D uncertain. CDR3 size: 14 residues. Germline CDR1 reads MNHEY; CDR2 reads SVGAGI. V lost 6 bases to trimming and J lost 2 bases, with 13 bases between them. CDR3 protein: CASSLERRNYGYTF. The CDR3 coding sequence is TGTGCCAGCAGCCTAGAGAGGAGGAACTATGGCTACACCTTC.

The chain has TRBV18 and TRBJ2-3; D might be TRBD2 (5 bases). V dropped 0 bases and J dropped 5 bases, with 6 bases sitting between them. CDR1 KGHSH and CDR2 LQKENI come from the germline V gene. The CDR3 runs to 13 residues. DNA for the CDR3: TGTGCCAGCTCACCACCTGGAGGAGATACGCAGTATTTT. Its translation is CASSPPGGDTQYF.

This clone appeared a single time. The rearrangement links TRBV3-1 (or the pseudogene TRBV3-2) to TRBJ1-1; D remains unclear. V was shortened by 1 base and J by 3 bases, with 9 bases between the two germline ends. Per germline, CDR1 LGHDT and CDR2 YNNKEL (reference sequence). The length of the CDR3 is 14 residues. The CDR3 loop reads CASSQAVAYTEAFF. CDR3 nucleotide sequence: TGTGCCAGCAGCCAAGCGGTAGCGTACACTGAAGCTTTCTTT.

J is TRBJ2-2 and V is TRBV18; D is possibly TRBD2 (6 bases). V gave up 5 bases and J gave up 5 bases, with 18 bases separating them. This CDR3 is built from 16 residues. CDR1 and CDR2 (germline): KGHSH, LQKENI. The DNA of the CDR3 is TGTGCCAGCTCAGCCCGGGACTTCTCCCTTACCGGGGAGCTGTTTTTT. This encodes CASSARDFSLTGELFF. Full variable domain (rest looked up from reference TRBV18 and TRBJ2-2): NAGVMQNPRHLVRRRGQEARLRCSPMKGHSHVYWYRQLPEEGLKFMVYLQKENIIDESGMPKERFSAEFPKEGPSILRIQQVVRGDSAAYFCASSARDFSLTGELFFGEGSRLTVL.

The chain has TRBV3-1 (or the pseudogene TRBV3-2) and TRBJ1-2; possibly TRBD1 for D (6 bases). Trimming stripped 1 base from V and 10 bases from J, with 13 bases between. Germline CDR1 reads LGHDT; CDR2 reads YNNKEL (reference sequence). This CDR3 has 13 amino acids. The CDR3 sequence is CASSQAAGAVYTF. Here the CDR3 DNA reads TGTGCCAGCAGCCAAGCCGCAGGGGCGGTCTACACCTTC.

J is TRBJ2-2 and V is TRBV4-1; 14 nucleotides match TRBD2. The CDR3 has 19 amino acids. Germline trimming cut 4 bases from V and 1 base from J; bases unmatched to any gene: 8. CDR1 and CDR2 (germline): MGHRA, YSYEKL. For the CDR3, the DNA is TGCGCCAGCAGCCGCTTCCAAGGACTAGCGGGAGGGAACACCGGGGAGCTGTTTTTT. Translating gives CASSRFQGLAGGNTGELFF.

V gene TRBV7-8 combines with J gene TRBJ2-2; 8 positions agree with TRBD1. Germline values: CDR1 SGHVS, CDR2 FQNEAQ. The ends lost 5 bases at V and 5 bases at J; junction bases unmatched: 7. The CDR3 totals 15 residues. The DNA for the CDR3 is TGTGCCAGCAGCCACCAACAGGGGGTTACCGGGGAGCTGTTTTTT. Translating gives CASSHQQGVTGELFF.